These 12 T cell receptor beta chains came from one sample sequenced in a study of technical replicates of blood from a few donors. Profiling relied on immunoSEQ multiplex PCR, and the TCRdb table lists in-frame clones only, not all of them. Seen here are over 15,000 clones, roughly 89% observed once, and the top ten hold approximately 13%. Sequenced: PBMCs. These receptor sequences come from a human donor in good health.

This chain joins TRBV7-6 and TRBJ2-1, with 11 bases aligning to TRBD2. After removal of 4 bases from V and 5 bases from J, the junction contained 10 bases not matched to a gene. This CDR3 comprises 17 residues. In germline, CDR1 is SGHVS, CDR2 FNYEAQ. In nucleotides, the CDR3 is TGTGCCAGCAGCTCGTATTCCGGGACTAGCGGCGACAATGAGCAGTTCTTC. Residues: CASSSYSGTSGDNEQFF.

V gene TRBV10-2 combines with J gene TRBJ2-7; possibly TRBD1 for D (6 bases). Between the trimmed V and J ends, which lost 8 bases and 5 bases, there was a span of 22 bases. The CDR3 is made up of 15 amino acids. CDR1 WSHSY and CDR2 SAAADI come from the germline V gene. The CDR3 DNA reads TGCGCCAGCCTCAGGTGGGACACACCCGCCAACGAGCAGTACTTC. Its protein is CASLRWDTPANEQYF.

A note on this clone: The same CDR3 arises from other DNA sequences in this sample as well. The chain couples TRBV28 to TRBJ1-1, with TRBD1 matching 8 bases. The germline V gene encodes CDR1 MDHEN and CDR2 SYDVKM. Trimming took 6 bases from V and 11 from J; bases not matched to a gene: 17. This CDR3 contains 15 residues. The CDR3 here is CASSSPDTGGVEAFF. CDR3 bases: TGTGCCAGCAGCTCTCCGGATACAGGGGGAGTCGAGGCTTTCTTT.

This clone was detected only once. V gene TRBV7-3 combines with J gene TRBJ2-6; D may be TRBD2 (5 bases). This CDR3 has 16 residues. The germline CDR1 and CDR2 sequences are SGHTA and FQGTGA. Between the trimmed V and J ends, which lost 1 base and 0 bases, there was a span of 7 bases. For the CDR3, the DNA is TGTGCCAGCAGCTTAATGGCGGGCTCTGGGGCCAACGTCCTGACTTTC. It specifies CASSLMAGSGANVLTF.

The V call is TRBV15, the J call TRBJ2-1; 7 nucleotides match TRBD2. This CDR3 has 16 amino acids. J lost 6 bases, V lost 1 base, and 9 bases had no gene match. Germline CDR1 LNHNV, CDR2 YYDKDF (reference sequence). In DNA form, the CDR3 reads TGTGCCACCAGCAGAGTAGGAGCGGGAACACTCAATGAGCAGTTCTTC. This encodes CATSRVGAGTLNEQFF.

This rearrangement joins TRBV11-2 to TRBJ1-2; no clear D. Germline V gives CDR1 SGHAT, CDR2 FQNNGV. The CDR3 contains 12 residues. V was cut by 5 bases and J by 5 bases, with 9 bases left in between. The CDR3 region is CASSRYEYGYTF. DNA of the CDR3: TGTGCCAGCAGCCGGTACGAATATGGCTACACCTTC.

This chain joins TRBV11-3 and TRBJ2-2; tentative D call: TRBD1 (6 bases). Germline assignment: CDR1 SGHNT and CDR2 YENEEA. CDR3 length equals 15 residues. Trimming took off 3 bases at V and 0 bases at J, with 8 bases between the two ends. The DNA of the CDR3 is TGTGCCAGCAGCTTGGGGACAACGAACACCGGGGAGCTGTTTTTT. As protein: CASSLGTTNTGELFF. Full variable domain (remainder filled in from reference TRBV11-3 and TRBJ2-2): EAGVVQSPRYKIIEKKQPVAFWCNPISGHNTLYWYLQNLGQGPELLIRYENEEAVDDSQLPKDRFSAERLKGVDSTLKIQPAELGDSAVYLCASSLGTTNTGELFFGEGSRLTVL.

This chain links TRBV5-1 with TRBJ2-3; 9 bases are a match to TRBD2. The CDR3 sequence is 17 residues long. CDR1 and CDR2 from the germline V gene are SGHRS and YFSETQ. J lost 4 bases, V lost 0 bases, and 9 bases had no gene match. The CDR3 region is CASSLGGLAGWSDTQYF. CDR3 nucleotide sequence: TGCGCCAGCAGCTTGGGCGGCCTAGCGGGATGGTCAGATACGCAGTATTTT.

This chain links TRBV19 with TRBJ2-5; TRBD2 might be the D (7 bases). CDR1 and CDR2 from the germline V gene are LNHDA and SQIVND (reference sequence). The CDR3 runs 15 residues. V lost 9 bases and J lost 0, with 17 bases in between. The CDR3 here is CASKQGGMDQETQYF. CDR3 sequence (DNA): TGTGCCAGCAAACAGGGAGGGATGGACCAAGAGACCCAGTACTTC.

V and J are TRBV27 and TRBJ2-7; 10 bases are a match to TRBD1. J lost 6 bases, V lost 3 bases, and 5 bases had no gene match. Germline CDR1 and CDR2: MNHEY and SMNVEV (reference sequence). This CDR3 has 14 residues. CDR3: CASSLGQGLREQYF. The CDR3 region has the DNA TGTGCCAGCAGTTTGGGACAGGGGTTGCGCGAGCAGTACTTC.

The chain uses TRBV9 and TRBJ2-1; 10 bases match TRBD2. The CDR3 spans 15 residues. Germline assignment: CDR1 SGDLS and CDR2 YYNGEE. V shed 4 bases and J 6 bases; nucleotides not matched to a gene: 7. The DNA for the CDR3 is TGTGCCAGCAGCTCCGCTAGCGGGAGTTTCAATGAGCAGTTCTTC. As protein: CASSSASGSFNEQFF.

J is TRBJ2-7 and V is TRBV18, with TRBD2 matching over 12 bases. The CDR3 runs 16 residues. The V segment lost 8 bases and the J segment 3 bases; nucleotides outside the gene matches: 11. CDR1 and CDR2 (germline): KGHSH, LQKENI. This CDR3 reads CASRRLAGELGYEQYF. For the CDR3, the DNA is TGTGCCAGCCGACGACTAGCGGGAGAGTTGGGCTACGAGCAGTACTTC.